Given below is one TCR beta chain in context. The antigen remains undetermined. TCRdb called the 5' RACE reads again in MiXCR, with one record for every CDR3 protein. The sample has nearly 110,000 distinct CDR3 sequences, around 15% seen once. The data belong to a study of T-cell memory formation after mild COVID-19. Study background: Largely, TCR clusters stayed within a single donor.

General observations from the study: Clones that contracted clustered mainly in CM and EM if CD4+ and in EMRA if CD8+.

Trimming cost V 5 bases and J 0 bases; bases outside gene matches: 7. This CDR3 spans 16 amino acids. CDR1 and CDR2 (germline): MNHEY, SVGEGT. Sequences were obtained from PBMCs or a T cell subset sorted from them (not recorded which). This clonotype originated in an adult woman who had mild COVID-19 (a few samples of this study predate the infection). Cell type and time point are not known. The chain combines TRBV6-2 or TRBV6-3 with TRBJ2-7; 10 nucleotides match TRBD2. This chain's CDR3 is CASSRAGTSASYEQYF. The CDR3 DNA is TGTGCCAGCAGTAGGGCCGGGACTAGCGCCTCCTACGAGCAGTACTTC.